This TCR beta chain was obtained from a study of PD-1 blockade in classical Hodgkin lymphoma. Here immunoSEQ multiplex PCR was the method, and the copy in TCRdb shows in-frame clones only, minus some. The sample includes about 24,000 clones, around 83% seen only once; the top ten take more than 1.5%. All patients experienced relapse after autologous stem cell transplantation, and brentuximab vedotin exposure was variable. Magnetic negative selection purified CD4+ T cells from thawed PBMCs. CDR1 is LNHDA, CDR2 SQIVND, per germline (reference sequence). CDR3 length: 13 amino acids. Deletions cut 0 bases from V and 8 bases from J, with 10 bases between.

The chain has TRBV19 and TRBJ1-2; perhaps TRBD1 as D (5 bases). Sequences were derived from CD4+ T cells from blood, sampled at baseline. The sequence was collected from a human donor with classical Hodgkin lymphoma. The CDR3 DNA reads TGTGCCAGTAGTATAGAGGGGACGAGGGGCTACACCTTC. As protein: CASSIEGTRGYTF.